Presented here are 10 T cell receptor beta chains from one specimen sequenced in a study of T-cell reconstitution after alpha-beta-depleted transplantation in children (dated by TCRdb to 2015 to 2016). The receptor library was made with PCR. Reads for this sample came from an Illumina HiSeq 2500. Molecular barcoding was employed in the preparation of TCR libraries, with unique molecular identifiers being used to normalize TCRbeta repertoire quantification. Using fastp at Q25 and MiXCR, TCRdb reprocessed the public reads and kept productive beta chains. Each entry merges the rows of one CDR3 protein and shows their most common DNA and genes. Across this sample there are 500,000 or so distinct CDR3 sequences, with roughly 10% seen only once. The top ten clones comprise 14% of the sample. This specimen's treatment or condition label, per the study, means: allogeneic hematopoietic cell transplantation with graft depleted of TCRalphabeta T cells and CD19 B cells.

The input for sequencing was PBMCs, mostly from graft donor cells, taken 180 days after TCRalphabeta/CD19-depleted stem cell transplant. These receptors originate from a female patient between 2 and 15 years old who had a stem cell transplant for aplastic anemia, so the T cells may come from the graft donor.

This clonotype was counted many times. CDR3 region: CASSQGGTSGNEQFF. The CDR3, as DNA: TGTGCCAGCAGCCAAGGGGGGACTAGCGGTAATGAGCAGTTCTTC. The J gene is TRBJ2-1, the V gene TRBV7-7, with 11 bases identical to TRBD2. The germline V gene has CDR1 SSHAT and CDR2 FNYEAQ (reference sequence). CDR3 length: 15 residues. Losses at the gene ends were 5 bases for V and 7 bases for J; bases not matched to a gene: 7. The variable domain in full, completed from reference TRBV7-7 and TRBJ2-1, reads GAGVSQSPRYKVTKRGQDVTLRCDPISSHATLYWYQQALGQGPEFLTYFNYEAQPDKSGLPSDRFSAERPEGSISTLTIQRTEQRDSAMYRCASSQGGTSGNEQFFGPGTRLTVL.

This clonotype was seen at least ten times. Written as DNA, the CDR3 is TGTGCCAGCAGCTGGGACGGCTACGAGCAGTACGTC. Translation: CASSWDGYEQYV. The chain uses TRBV7-9 and TRBJ2-7, with D possibly being TRBD1 or TRBD2 (5 bases each). Per germline, CDR1 SEHNR and CDR2 FQNEAQ (reference sequence). CDR3 size: 12 residues. With 4 bases removed from V and 3 bases from J, the gap between germline ends came to 7 bases.

V and J are TRBV7-6 and TRBJ1-3; TRBD1 aligns across 7 bases. CDR1 SGHVS and CDR2 FNYEAQ come from the germline V gene. The V gene end was trimmed by 5 bases and the J gene end by 2 bases; junction bases not matched to a gene: 9. The CDR3 length is 16 residues. CDR3: CASSDRQGVTGNTIYF. The CDR3 DNA follows: TGTGCCAGCAGCGACCGACAGGGCGTGACTGGAAACACCATATATTTT.

In this sample, this clonotype turned up a few times. The gene calls are TRBV14 and TRBJ1-2; 9 bases agree with TRBD1. Losses at the gene ends were 4 bases for V and 2 bases for J; bases not matched to a gene: 5. The CDR3 runs to 15 residues. In germline, CDR1 is SGHDN, CDR2 FVKESK. The CDR3 coding sequence is TGTGCCAGCAGCCCCCTAGACAGGGGGAACTATGGCTACACCTTC. Its protein product is CASSPLDRGNYGYTF.

This clonotype came up a few times. The gene calls are TRBV4-3 and TRBJ2-1, with D tentatively TRBD2 (5 bases). This CDR3 has 13 amino acids. Germline assignment: CDR1 LGHNA and CDR2 YSLEER. Deletions cut 1 base from V and 8 bases from J, with 9 bases between. CDR3 amino acids: CASSQGGSDEQFF. The CDR3 DNA follows: TGCGCCAGCAGCCAAGGAGGTAGCGATGAGCAGTTCTTC.

V usage is TRBV7-9 and J usage is TRBJ1-1; 8 bases fit TRBD1. The germline V gene encodes CDR1 SEHNR and CDR2 FQNEAQ (reference sequence). CDR3 length equals 14 residues. V trimming: 5 bases; J trimming: 3 bases; junction bases outside the gene matches: 5. The CDR3 region is CASSRQGWYTEAFF. The CDR3 coding sequence is TGTGCCAGCAGCCGACAGGGGTGGTACACTGAAGCTTTCTTT.

This chain connects TRBV9 to TRBJ2-2; tentative D call: TRBD1 (7 bases). V lost 4 bases, J lost 6 bases, and 16 bases lay in between. The CDR3 contains 15 residues. Germline V gene lookup returns CDR1 SGDLS and CDR2 YYNGEE. The CDR3 loop is CASSPQGGGSGELFF. For the CDR3, the DNA is TGTGCCAGCAGCCCCCAGGGGGGCGGTTCCGGGGAGCTGTTTTTT.

With regard to this clonotype: A junction boundary mismatches the germline segment, possibly from a read error. This chain connects TRBV28 to TRBJ1-5; no clear D. The CDR3 contains 16 residues. CDR1 and CDR2 (germline): MDHEN, SYDVKM. CDR3 sequence reads: CASSLYGRTSHQPQHF. Written as DNA, the CDR3 is TGTGCCAGCAGTTTATACGGACGGACTAGCCATCAGCCCCAGCATTTT.

This clonotype was detected a few times. The chain carries TRBV9 and TRBJ2-2; a possible D gene is TRBD1 (6 bases). CDR3 size: 15 residues. V lost 2 bases and J 2 bases, leaving 10 bases between the germline ends. Germline values: CDR1 SGDLS, CDR2 YYNGEE. The CDR3 coding sequence is TGTGCCAGCAGCGTCCGGACAGTTAACACCGGGGAGCTGTTTTTT. Translating gives CASSVRTVNTGELFF.

This clonotype was seen more than once but under ten times. The CDR3 DNA reads TGTGCCAGCAGCCAAGAACTAGCGGGAGGGCCCTTGACCCAGTACTTC. Translated: CASSQELAGGPLTQYF. The gene calls are TRBV4-2 and TRBJ2-5, with 13 bases lining up with TRBD2. Germline lookup yields CDR1 LGHNA and CDR2 YNFKEQ. CDR3 length: 16 residues. V gave up 0 bases and J gave up 7 bases; unmatched junction bases: 5.